Presented here are 10 T cell receptor beta chains from one specimen sequenced in a study of post-analysis software for immune sequencing data. The antigens of these receptors remain unknown. Prepared libraries of TCR beta cDNA carried unique molecular identifiers. A single record per CDR3 protein comes from TCRdb applying MiXCR to the PCR reads. The sample has hundreds of thousands of distinct CDR3 sequences, approximately 60% seen once. Study results and limitations: A few TRBV segments, TRBV5-6, TRBV5-1 and TRBV20-1 among them, were found more frequent in patients than controls.

Sequenced input: blood. The receptors here all came from a girl aged 2 to 9 with multiple sclerosis.

This clonotype was seen more than once but under ten times. The chain employs TRBV12-3 or TRBV12-4 and TRBJ2-7; D may be TRBD1 (6 bases). The CDR3 extends over 11 amino acids. V lost 5 bases and J lost 4, with 6 bases in between. CDR3 sequence (DNA): TGTGCCAGCAGTGGACAGTACGAGCAGTACTTC. Translated, it gives CASSGQYEQYF.

The V gene is TRBV3-1, the J gene TRBJ2-1, with 10 bases fitting TRBD2. The germline V gene encodes CDR1 LGHDT and CDR2 YNNKEL (reference sequence). After removal of 0 bases from V and 3 bases from J, the junction contained 2 bases not matched to a gene. The CDR3 contains 16 residues. The CDR3 spells CASSQETSGDYNEQFF. Here the CDR3 DNA reads TGTGCCAGCAGCCAAGAAACTAGCGGGGACTACAATGAGCAGTTCTTC.

The chain employs TRBV29-1 and TRBJ1-1; D is ambiguous. Germline V CDR1 and CDR2: SQVTM, ANQGSEA. The V gene lost 7 bases and the J gene lost 3 bases, with 9 bases spanning the gap. The CDR3 sequence is 11 residues long. The CDR3 region has the DNA TGCAGCGCTAGCTTGGACACTGAAGCTTTCTTT. Its translation: CSASLDTEAFF.

A word on this clonotype: Germline is not matched at one junction end, which may reflect a read error. J is TRBJ2-3 and V is TRBV7-2; the match to TRBD2 covers 9 bases. This CDR3 is built from 16 residues. Germline V gene data show CDR1 as SGHTA and CDR2 as FQGNSA. The CDR3 DNA is TGTGCCAGCAGCTCCCTTGGTAGCGGGGGCACAGACACGCAGTATTTT. Its protein is CASSSLGSGGTDTQYF.

The rearrangement links TRBV20-1 to TRBJ2-1; TRBD2 agrees at 8 bases. This CDR3 comprises 15 residues. J was trimmed by 9 bases and V by 4 bases; bases with no gene match: 14. Looked up from germline, CDR1 is DFQATT and CDR2 is SNEGSKA (reference sequence). CDR3 bases: TGCAGTGCTAACCCCTTGGCGGGGGGACGCCCTGAGCAGTTCTTC. This translates into CSANPLAGGRPEQFF.

In its sample, this clonotype was seen a few times. The CDR3 coding sequence is TGCAGCGGAGCCGGGACAGGGACCACCGGGGAGCTGTTTTTT. It is translated as CSGAGTGTTGELFF. This chain uses TRBV29-1 with TRBJ2-2; 9 bases line up with TRBD1. CDR3 length: 14 amino acids. The trim removed 7 bases at V and 4 bases at J, leaving 7 bases unmatched. Germline values: CDR1 SQVTM, CDR2 ANQGSEA.

The chain is built from TRBV3-1 and TRBJ1-5; the D gene is possibly TRBD1 (5 bases). CDR1 and CDR2 (germline): LGHDT, YNNKEL (reference sequence). The germline V and J ends were trimmed by 0 bases and 4 bases, with 13 bases remaining between them. CDR3 length: 16 residues. Here the CDR3 DNA reads TGTGCCAGCAGCCAAGATCTCACAGGCGTTAATCAGCCCCAGCATTTT. It yields the protein CASSQDLTGVNQPQHF.

This clonotype has just a few counts. The chain is built from TRBV10-3 and TRBJ2-3, with D perhaps TRBD1 (5 bases). V shed 8 bases and J shed 7 bases, with 13 bases lying between them. The CDR3 sequence is 12 residues long. Germline V gene lookup returns CDR1 ENHRY and CDR2 SYGVKD. This CDR3 reads CAIGADEHTQYF. The CDR3 bases are TGTGCCATCGGGGCTGACGAGCATACGCAGTATTTT.

Only a few counts were recorded for this clonotype. The CDR3 is CASSLRRGTGELFF. The DNA for the CDR3 is TGTGCCAGCAGTTTAAGGCGGGGAACCGGGGAGCTGTTTTTT. The chain has TRBV12-3 or TRBV12-4 and TRBJ2-2; TRBD2 is a possible D gene (6 bases). CDR3 length: 14 residues. With 2 bases removed from V and 5 bases from J, the gap between germline ends came to 9 bases.

The chain recombines TRBV5-1 with TRBJ1-1; tentatively, D is TRBD1 (6 bases). Germline V gene lookup returns CDR1 SGHRS and CDR2 YFSETQ. V lost 1 base and J lost 4, with 14 bases in between. The CDR3 consists of 15 residues. The CDR3 region is CASSLLAGEPTEAFF. In nucleotides, the CDR3 is TGCGCCAGCAGCTTGTTAGCAGGGGAGCCCACTGAAGCTTTCTTT.